The entry below describes one T cell receptor beta chain. As yet, its antigen is unknown. Trimming took 4 bases from V and 3 from J, leaving 7 bases between them. In germline, CDR1 is SGHKS, CDR2 YYEKEE (reference sequence). This CDR3 has 12 residues. Primers for the PCR totalled 60 Vbeta and 13 Jbeta. Repertoires were generated with immunoSEQ multiplex PCR, while TCRdb's copy carries only in-frame clones and drops some. The ten top clones account for around 4%, within a sample of roughly 120,000 clones. The data stem from a study of cytomegalovirus exposure and HLA in healthy donors. Findings and caveats of the study: Further analysis, carried out later, found HLA-associated TCR beta chains more clonally expanded than equally common other chains. Cytomegalovirus association was listed for 150 or so TCR beta chains. A later analysis linked 15,000 to 20,000 TCR beta sequences to HLA alleles at 0.05 false discovery rate.

Sequencing input: PBMCs. The V and J genes are TRBV5-5 and TRBJ1-2; D perhaps matches TRBD1 (6 bases). This clonotype was obtained from a man between 18 and 35 years old in good health and CMV-seronegative. The CDR3 is CASSRQDYGYTF. CDR3 sequence (DNA): TGTGCCAGCAGCCGACAGGACTATGGCTACACCTTC. Using reference TRBV5-5 and TRBJ1-2 for the parts outside the CDR3, the full variable domain is DAGVTQSPTHLIKTRGQQVTLRCSPISGHKSVSWYQQVLGQGPQFIFQYYEKEERGRGNFPDRFSARQFPNYSSELNVNALLLGDSALYLCASSRQDYGYTFGSGTRLTVV.